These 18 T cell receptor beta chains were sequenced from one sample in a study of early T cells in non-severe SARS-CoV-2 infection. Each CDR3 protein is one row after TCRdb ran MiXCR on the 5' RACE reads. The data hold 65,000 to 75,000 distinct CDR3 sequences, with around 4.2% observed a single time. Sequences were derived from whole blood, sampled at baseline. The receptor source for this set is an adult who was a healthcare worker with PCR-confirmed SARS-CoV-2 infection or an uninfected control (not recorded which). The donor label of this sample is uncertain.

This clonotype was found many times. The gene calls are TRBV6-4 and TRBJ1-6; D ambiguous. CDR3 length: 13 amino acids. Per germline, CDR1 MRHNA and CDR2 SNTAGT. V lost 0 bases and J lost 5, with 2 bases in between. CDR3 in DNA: TGTGCCAGCAGTGACTCGCATAATTCACCCCTCCACTTT. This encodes CASSDSHNSPLHF.

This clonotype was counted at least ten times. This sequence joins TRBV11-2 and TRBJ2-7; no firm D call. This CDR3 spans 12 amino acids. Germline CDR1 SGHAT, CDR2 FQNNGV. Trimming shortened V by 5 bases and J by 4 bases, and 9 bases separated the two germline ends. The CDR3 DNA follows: TGTGCCAGCAGCCCTCATGTGTACGAGCAGTACTTC. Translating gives CASSPHVYEQYF.

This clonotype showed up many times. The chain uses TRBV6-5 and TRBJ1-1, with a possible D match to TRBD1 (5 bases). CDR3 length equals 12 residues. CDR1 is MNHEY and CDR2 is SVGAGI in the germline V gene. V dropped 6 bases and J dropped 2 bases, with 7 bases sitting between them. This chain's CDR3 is CASSRANTEAFF. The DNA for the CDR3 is TGTGCCAGCAGCAGGGCTAACACTGAAGCTTTCTTT.

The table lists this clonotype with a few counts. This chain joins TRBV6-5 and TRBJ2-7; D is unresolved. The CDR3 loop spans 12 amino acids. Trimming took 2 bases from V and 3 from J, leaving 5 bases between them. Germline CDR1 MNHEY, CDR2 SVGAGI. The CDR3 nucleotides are TGTGCCAGCAGTTACGATAACTACGAGCAGTACTTC. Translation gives CASSYDNYEQYF.

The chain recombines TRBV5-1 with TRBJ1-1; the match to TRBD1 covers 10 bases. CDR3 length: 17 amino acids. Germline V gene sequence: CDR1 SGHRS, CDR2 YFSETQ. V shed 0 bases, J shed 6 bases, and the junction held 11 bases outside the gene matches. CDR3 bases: TGCGCCAGCAGCTTGGAGGGGACAGGGGTTGCTGGTGCTGAAGCTTTCTTT. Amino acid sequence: CASSLEGTGVAGAEAFF.

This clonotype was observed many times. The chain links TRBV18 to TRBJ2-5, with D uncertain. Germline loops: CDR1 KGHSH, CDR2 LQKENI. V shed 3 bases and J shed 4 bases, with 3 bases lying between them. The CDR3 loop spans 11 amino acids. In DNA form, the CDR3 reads TGTGCCAGCTCACCTGCAGAGACCCAGTACTTC. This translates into CASSPAETQYF.

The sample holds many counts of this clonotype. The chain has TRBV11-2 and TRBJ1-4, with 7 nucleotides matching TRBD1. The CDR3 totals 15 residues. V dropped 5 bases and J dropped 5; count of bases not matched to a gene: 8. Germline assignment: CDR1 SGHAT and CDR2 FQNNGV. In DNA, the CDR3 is TGTGCCAGCAGCAAACTGACAGGGTCCAATGAAAAACTGTTTTTT. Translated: CASSKLTGSNEKLFF.

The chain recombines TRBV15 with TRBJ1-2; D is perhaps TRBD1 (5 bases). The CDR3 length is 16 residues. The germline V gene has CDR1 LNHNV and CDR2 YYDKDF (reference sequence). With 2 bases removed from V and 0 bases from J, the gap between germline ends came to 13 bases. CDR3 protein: CATSRLGGAPNYGYTF. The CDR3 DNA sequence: TGTGCCACCAGCAGATTGGGCGGGGCTCCTAACTATGGCTACACCTTC.

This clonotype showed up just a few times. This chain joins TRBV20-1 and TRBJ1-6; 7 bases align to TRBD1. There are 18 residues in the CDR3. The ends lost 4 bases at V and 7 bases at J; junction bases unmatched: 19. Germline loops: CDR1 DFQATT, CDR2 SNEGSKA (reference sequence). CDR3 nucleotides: TGCAGTGCTATGGGGCAGCAAGGGGGCGCCTTTGGGAATTCACCCCTCCACTTT. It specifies CSAMGQQGGAFGNSPLHF.

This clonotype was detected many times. In DNA form, the CDR3 reads TGTGCCAGCAGTCAACCGGATAATGAGCAGTTCTTC. Its protein product is CASSQPDNEQFF. This chain uses TRBV6-5 with TRBJ2-1; D is undetermined. The CDR3 sequence is 12 residues long. Deletions cut 5 bases from V and 7 bases from J, with 9 bases between. Germline V gene lookup returns CDR1 MNHEY and CDR2 SVGAGI.

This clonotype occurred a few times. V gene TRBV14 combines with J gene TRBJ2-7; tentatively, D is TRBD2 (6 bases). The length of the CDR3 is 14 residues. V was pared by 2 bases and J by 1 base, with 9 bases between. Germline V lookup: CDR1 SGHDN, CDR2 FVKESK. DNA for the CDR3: TGTGCCAGCAGCCAATTCGGAGGGTCCTACGAGCAGTACTTC. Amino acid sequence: CASSQFGGSYEQYF.

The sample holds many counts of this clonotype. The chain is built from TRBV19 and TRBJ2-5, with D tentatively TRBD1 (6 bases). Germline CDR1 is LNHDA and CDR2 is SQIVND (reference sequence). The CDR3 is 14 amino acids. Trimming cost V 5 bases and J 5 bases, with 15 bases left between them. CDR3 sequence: CASSFPGAGETQYF. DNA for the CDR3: TGTGCCAGTAGTTTTCCAGGGGCCGGCGAGACCCAGTACTTC.

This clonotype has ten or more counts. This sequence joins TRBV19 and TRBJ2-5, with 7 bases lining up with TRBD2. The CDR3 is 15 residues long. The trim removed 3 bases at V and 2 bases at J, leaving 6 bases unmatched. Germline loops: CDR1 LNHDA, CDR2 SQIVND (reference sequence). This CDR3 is CASSIQSAGQETQYF. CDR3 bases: TGTGCCAGTAGTATCCAATCAGCGGGGCAAGAGACCCAGTACTTC.

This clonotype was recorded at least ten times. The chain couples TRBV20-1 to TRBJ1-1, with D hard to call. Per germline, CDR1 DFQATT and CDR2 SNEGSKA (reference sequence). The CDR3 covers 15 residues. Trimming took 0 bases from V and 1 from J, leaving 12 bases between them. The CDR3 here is CSARDNTLGNTEAFF. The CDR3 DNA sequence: TGCAGTGCTAGAGATAATACCCTAGGGAACACTGAAGCTTTCTTT.

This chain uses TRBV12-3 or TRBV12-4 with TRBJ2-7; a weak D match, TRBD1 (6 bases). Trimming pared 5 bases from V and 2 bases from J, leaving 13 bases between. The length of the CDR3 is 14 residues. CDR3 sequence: CASSPQGSAYEQYF. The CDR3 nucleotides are TGTGCCAGCAGTCCGCAGGGGTCCGCCTACGAGCAGTACTTC.

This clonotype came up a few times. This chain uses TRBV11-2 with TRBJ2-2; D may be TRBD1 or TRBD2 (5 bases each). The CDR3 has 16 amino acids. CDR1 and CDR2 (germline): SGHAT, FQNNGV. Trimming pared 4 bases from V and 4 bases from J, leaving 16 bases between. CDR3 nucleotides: TGTGCCAGCAGCTCCCCCTCCGGGGCGGGCACCGGGGAGCTGTTTTTT. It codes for CASSSPSGAGTGELFF.

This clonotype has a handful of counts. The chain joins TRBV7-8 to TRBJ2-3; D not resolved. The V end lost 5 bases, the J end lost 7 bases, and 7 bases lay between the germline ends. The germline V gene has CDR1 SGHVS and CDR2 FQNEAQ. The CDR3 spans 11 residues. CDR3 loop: CASSPSNTQYF. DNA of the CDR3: TGTGCCAGCAGCCCGAGCAATACGCAGTATTTT.

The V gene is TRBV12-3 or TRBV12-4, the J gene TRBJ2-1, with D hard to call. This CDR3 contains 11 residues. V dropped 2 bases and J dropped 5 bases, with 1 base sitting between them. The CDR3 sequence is CASSLNNEQFF. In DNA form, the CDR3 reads TGTGCCAGCAGTTTAAACAATGAGCAGTTCTTC.